This record concerns one T cell receptor beta chain sequence. The data were obtained in a study of blood T cell repertoires in COVID-19. About the research overall: Samples came from the United States, Italy and Spain, spanning acute and convalescent COVID-19. PBMCs, B-cell-depleted T cells, or T cells provided the cDNA or gDNA that made up the material.

As processed by the authors: Amplified reference gene primers provided the basis for estimating nucleated cell counts. Using immunoSEQ multiplex PCR, the repertoire was profiled, and TCRdb retains in-frame clones only, with some absent. V, J and clone size are taken as reported in that table, and D and trimming were inferred from the DNA itself. The repertoire holds about 110,000 clones, with roughly 82% as singletons. CDR1 is KGHSH and CDR2 is LQKENI in the germline V gene. The CDR3 has 14 amino acids. With V trimmed by 3 bases and J by 8 bases, 4 bases remained unmatched. This receptor was identified in a woman in her sixties with acute or convalescent COVID-19. The sequenced sample consisted of peripheral blood. V is TRBV18 and J is TRBJ1-2, with 12 nucleotides matching TRBD1. The CDR3 here is CASSPGQGASGYTF. The CDR3 nucleotides are TGTGCCAGCTCACCGGGACAGGGGGCGAGCGGCTACACCTTC.